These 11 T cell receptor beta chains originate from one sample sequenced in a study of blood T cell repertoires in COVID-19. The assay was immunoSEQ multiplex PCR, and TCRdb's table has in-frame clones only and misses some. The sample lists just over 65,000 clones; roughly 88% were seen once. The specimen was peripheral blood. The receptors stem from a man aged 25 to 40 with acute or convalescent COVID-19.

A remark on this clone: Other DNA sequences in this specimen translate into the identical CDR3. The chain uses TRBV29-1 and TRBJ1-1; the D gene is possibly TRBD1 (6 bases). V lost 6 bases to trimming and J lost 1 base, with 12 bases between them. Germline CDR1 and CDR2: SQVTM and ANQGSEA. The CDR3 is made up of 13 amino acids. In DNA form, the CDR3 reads TGCAGCGTCCAGGACAGCAAGAACACTGAAGCTTTCTTT. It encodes CSVQDSKNTEAFF.

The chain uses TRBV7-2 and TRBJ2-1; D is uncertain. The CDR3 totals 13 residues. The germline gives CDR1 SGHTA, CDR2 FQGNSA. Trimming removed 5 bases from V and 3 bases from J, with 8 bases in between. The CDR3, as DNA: TGTGCCAGCAGCCCCGTAAACTACAATGAGCAGTTCTTC. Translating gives CASSPVNYNEQFF.

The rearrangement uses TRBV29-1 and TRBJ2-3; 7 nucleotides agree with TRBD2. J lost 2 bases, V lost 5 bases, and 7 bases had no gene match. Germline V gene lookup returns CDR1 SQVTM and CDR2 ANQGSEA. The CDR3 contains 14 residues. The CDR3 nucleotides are TGCAGCGTTCGGACTAGTTGGAACACAGATACGCAGTATTTT. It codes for CSVRTSWNTDTQYF.

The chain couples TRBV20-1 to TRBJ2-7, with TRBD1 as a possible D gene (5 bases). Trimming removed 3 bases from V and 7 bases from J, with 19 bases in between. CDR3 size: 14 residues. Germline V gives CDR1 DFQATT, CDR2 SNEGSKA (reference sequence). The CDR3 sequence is CSASQGLGLGEQYF. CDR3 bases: TGCAGTGCTAGTCAGGGCTTGGGATTGGGGGAGCAGTACTTC.

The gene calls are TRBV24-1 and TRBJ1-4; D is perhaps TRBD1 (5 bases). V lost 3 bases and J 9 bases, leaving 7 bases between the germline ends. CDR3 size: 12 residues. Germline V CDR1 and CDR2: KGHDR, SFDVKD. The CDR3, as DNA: TGTGCCACCAGTGATAGGGGTAAAAAACTGTTTTTT. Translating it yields CATSDRGKKLFF.

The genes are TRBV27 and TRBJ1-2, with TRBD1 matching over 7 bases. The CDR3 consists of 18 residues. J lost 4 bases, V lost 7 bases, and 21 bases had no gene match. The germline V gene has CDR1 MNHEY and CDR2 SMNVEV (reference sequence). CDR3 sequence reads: CASTSHYRTGAWSYGYTF. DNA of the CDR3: TGTGCCAGCACCTCCCATTACCGGACAGGCGCCTGGAGCTATGGCTACACCTTC.

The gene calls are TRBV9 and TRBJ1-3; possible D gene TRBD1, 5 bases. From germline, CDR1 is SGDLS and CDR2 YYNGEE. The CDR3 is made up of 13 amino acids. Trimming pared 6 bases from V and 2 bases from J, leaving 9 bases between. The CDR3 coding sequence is TGTGCCAGCAATCCAGGGCCTGGAAACACCATATATTTT. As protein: CASNPGPGNTIYF. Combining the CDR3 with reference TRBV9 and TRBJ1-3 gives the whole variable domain DSGVTQTPKHLITATGQRVTLRCSPRSGDLSVYWYQQSLDQGLQFLIQYYNGEERAKGNILERFSAQQFPDLHSELNLSSLELGDSALYFCASNPGPGNTIYFGEGSWLTVV.

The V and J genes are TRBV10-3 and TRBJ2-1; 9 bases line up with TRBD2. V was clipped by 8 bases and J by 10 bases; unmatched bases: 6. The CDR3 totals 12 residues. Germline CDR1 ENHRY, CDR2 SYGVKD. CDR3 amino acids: CAIRGLAQEQFF. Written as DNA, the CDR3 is TGTGCCATCCGCGGACTAGCGCAAGAGCAGTTCTTC.

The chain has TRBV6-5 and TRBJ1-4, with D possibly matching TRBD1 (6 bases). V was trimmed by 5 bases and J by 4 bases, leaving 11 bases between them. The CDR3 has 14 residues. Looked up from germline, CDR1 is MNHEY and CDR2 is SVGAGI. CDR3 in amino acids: CASSTGTSNEKLFF. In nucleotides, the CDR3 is TGTGCCAGCAGTACCGGGACAAGTAATGAAAAACTGTTTTTT.

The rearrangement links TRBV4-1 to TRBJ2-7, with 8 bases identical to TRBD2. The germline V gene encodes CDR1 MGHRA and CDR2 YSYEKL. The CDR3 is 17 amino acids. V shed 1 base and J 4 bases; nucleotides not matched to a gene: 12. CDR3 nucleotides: TGCGCCAGCAGCCAAGTTCTGCCGAGCGGGAGCCTTTACGAGCAGTACTTC. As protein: CASSQVLPSGSLYEQYF.

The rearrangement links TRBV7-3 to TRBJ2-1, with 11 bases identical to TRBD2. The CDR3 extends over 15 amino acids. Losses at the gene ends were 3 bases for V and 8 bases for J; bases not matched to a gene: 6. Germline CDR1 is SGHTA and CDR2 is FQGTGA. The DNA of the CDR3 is TGTGCCAGCAGCTTCACTAGCGGGAGAATCGATGAGCAGTTCTTC. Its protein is CASSFTSGRIDEQFF.